Sequencing of this T cell receptor beta chain was carried out in a study of cytomegalovirus exposure and HLA in healthy donors. The germline gives CDR1 MRHNA, CDR2 SNTAGT. The CDR3 sequence is 19 residues long. On this clone: Its antigen is as yet unknown. One end of the junction varies from germline; a read error may be responsible. Additional DNA sequences in this sample encode the identical CDR3.

Whole-study findings and limits: The CMV antigen specificity of a few CMV-associated chains was confirmed through in vitro analysis.

The PCR made use of 60 Vbeta and 13 Jbeta primers. Here immunoSEQ multiplex PCR was the method, and the copy in TCRdb shows in-frame clones only, minus some. Of 130,000 to 150,000 clones listed, approximately 81% were seen once; the top ten hold almost 2.5%. This sequence was found in a boy aged 2 to 10 in good health and CMV-seronegative. The rearrangement uses TRBV6-4 and TRBJ1-1; 8 bases fit TRBD1. Specimen: PBMCs. This chain's CDR3 is CASSDIPGPRGPRDTEAFF. The CDR3 DNA is TGTGCCAGCAGTGACATCCCAGGGCCCAGGGGGCCCCGAGACACTGAAGCCTTCTTT.